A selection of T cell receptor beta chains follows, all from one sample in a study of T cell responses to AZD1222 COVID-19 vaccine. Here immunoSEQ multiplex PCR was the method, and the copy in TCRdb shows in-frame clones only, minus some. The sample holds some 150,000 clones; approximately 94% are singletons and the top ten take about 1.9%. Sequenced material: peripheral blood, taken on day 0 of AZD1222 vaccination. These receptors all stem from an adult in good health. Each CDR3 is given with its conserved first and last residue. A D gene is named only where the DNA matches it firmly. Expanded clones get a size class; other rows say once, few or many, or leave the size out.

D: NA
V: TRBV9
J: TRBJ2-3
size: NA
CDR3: CASSPMEGGTDTQYF
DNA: TGTGCCAGCAGCCCTATGGAAGGGGGCACAGATACGCAGTATTTT

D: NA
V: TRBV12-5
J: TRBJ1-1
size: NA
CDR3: CASGLGRAEAFF
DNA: TGTGCTAGTGGTTTGGGTCGGGCTGAAGCTTTCTTT

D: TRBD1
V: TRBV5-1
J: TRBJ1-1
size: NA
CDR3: CASSLTGENTEAFF
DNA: TGCGCCAGCAGCTTGACAGGGGAGAACACTGAAGCTTTCTTT

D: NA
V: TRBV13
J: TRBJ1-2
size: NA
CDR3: CASSLQGWEGYTF
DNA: TGTGCCAGCAGCCTACAGGGCTGGGAGGGCTACACCTTC

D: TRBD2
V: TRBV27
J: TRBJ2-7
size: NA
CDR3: CASSNSGSHEQYF
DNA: TGTGCCAGCAGTAATAGCGGGAGCCACGAGCAGTACTTC

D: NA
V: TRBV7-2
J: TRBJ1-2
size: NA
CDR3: CASSWDGANYGYTF
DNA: TGTGCCAGCAGCTGGGACGGAGCTAACTATGGCTACACCTTC

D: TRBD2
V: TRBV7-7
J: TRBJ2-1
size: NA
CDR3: CASSLAPGGSYNEQFF
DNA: TGTGCCAGCAGCTTAGCGCCGGGGGGATCCTACAATGAGCAGTTCTTC

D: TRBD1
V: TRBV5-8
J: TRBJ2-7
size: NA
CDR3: CASSFRDREFDEQYF
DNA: TGTGCCAGCAGCTTTCGGGACAGGGAATTCGACGAGCAGTACTTC

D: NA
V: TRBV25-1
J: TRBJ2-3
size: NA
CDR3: CASSRDNTDTQYF
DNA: TGTGCCAGCAGCAGGGACAACACAGATACGCAGTATTTT

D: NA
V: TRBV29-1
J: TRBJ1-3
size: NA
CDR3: CSVRVRSSGNTIYF
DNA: TGCAGCGTCCGCGTCAGGAGCTCTGGAAACACCATATATTTT

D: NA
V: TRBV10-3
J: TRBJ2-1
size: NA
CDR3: CAISDNSDYNEQFF
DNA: TGTGCCATCAGTGACAATTCTGACTACAATGAGCAGTTCTTC

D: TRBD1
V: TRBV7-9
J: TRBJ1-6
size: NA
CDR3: CASSPGTGDSPLHF
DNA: TGTGCCAGCAGCCCTGGGACAGGGGATTCACCCCTCCACTTT

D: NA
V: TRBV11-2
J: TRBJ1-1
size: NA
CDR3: CASSAPREAFF
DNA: TGTGCCAGCAGCGCCCCCCGGGAAGCTTTCTTT

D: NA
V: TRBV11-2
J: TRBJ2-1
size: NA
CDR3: CASSPFRDPIPNEQFF
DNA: TGTGCCAGCAGCCCGTTCCGGGACCCAATCCCCAATGAGCAGTTCTTC

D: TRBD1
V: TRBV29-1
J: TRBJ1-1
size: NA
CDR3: CSVVPLTGLAFF
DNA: TGCAGCGTTGTCCCCCTGACAGGGCTGGCTTTCTTT

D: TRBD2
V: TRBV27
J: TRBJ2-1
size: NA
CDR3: CASSLLAGGGNEQFF
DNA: TGTGCCAGCAGTTTACTAGCGGGGGGGGGCAATGAGCAGTTCTTC

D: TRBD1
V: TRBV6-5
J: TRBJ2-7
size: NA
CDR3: CASSLGQGGSYEQYF
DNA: TGTGCCAGCAGCCTTGGACAGGGAGGCTCCTACGAGCAGTACTTC

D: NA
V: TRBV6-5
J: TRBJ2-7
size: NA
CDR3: CASAWVDTSYEQYF
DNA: TGTGCCAGCGCCTGGGTCGATACCTCCTACGAGCAGTACTTC

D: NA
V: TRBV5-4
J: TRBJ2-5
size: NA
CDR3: CASSLADFQETQYF
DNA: TGTGCCAGCAGCTTGGCCGACTTCCAAGAGACCCAGTACTTC

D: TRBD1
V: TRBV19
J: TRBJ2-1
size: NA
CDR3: CASSVSGTGVFYNEQFF
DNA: TGTGCCAGTAGTGTCTCCGGGACAGGGGTTTTCTACAATGAGCAGTTCTTC

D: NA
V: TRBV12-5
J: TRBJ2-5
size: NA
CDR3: CASASPGVGETQYF
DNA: TGTGCTAGTGCCTCTCCCGGGGTGGGGGAGACCCAGTACTTC

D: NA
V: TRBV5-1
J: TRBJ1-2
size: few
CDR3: CASSHPSAGGYGYTF
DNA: TGCGCCAGCAGCCATCCCTCAGCGGGAGGTTATGGCTACACCTTC

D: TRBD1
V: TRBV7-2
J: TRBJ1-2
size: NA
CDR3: CASSIQGANYGYTF
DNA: TGTGCCAGCAGCATCCAGGGGGCTAACTATGGCTACACCTTC

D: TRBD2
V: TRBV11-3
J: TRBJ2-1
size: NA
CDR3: CASSLSGGFYNEQFF
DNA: TGTGCCAGCAGCTTGAGCGGGGGATTCTACAATGAGCAGTTCTTC

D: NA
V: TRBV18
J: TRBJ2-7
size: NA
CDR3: CASSPGSESYEQYF
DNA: TGTGCCAGCTCACCCGGGAGCGAGTCCTACGAGCAGTACTTC

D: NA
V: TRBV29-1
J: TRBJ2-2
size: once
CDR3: CSAQPITGELFF
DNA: TGCAGCGCCCAACCGATCACCGGGGAGCTGTTTTTT

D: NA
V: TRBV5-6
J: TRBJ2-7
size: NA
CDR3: CASSLGTHTVQYF
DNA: TGTGCCAGCAGCTTAGGGACCCATACCGTGCAGTACTTC

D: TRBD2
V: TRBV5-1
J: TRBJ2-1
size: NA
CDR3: CASSLVLAGGYNEQFF
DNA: TGCGCCAGCAGCTTGGTACTAGCGGGGGGTTACAATGAGCAGTTCTTC

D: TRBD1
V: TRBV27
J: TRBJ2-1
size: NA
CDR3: CASSLGAGTGDHNEQFF
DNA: TGTGCCAGCAGTTTGGGCGCCGGGACAGGGGATCACAATGAGCAGTTCTTC

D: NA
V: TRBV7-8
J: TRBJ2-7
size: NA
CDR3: CASSLGPGDEQYF
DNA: TGTGCCAGCAGCTTAGGGCCAGGGGACGAGCAGTACTTC

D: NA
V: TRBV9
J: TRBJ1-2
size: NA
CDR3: CASSAWDTRNYGYTF
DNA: TGTGCCAGCAGCGCGTGGGACACCCGAAACTATGGCTACACCTTC

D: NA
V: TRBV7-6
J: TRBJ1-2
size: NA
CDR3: CASSLAAGLYGYTF
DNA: TGTGCCAGCAGCTTAGCGGCAGGGCTTTATGGCTACACCTTC

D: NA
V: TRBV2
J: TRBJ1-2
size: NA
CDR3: CASRGLRGYTF
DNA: TGTGCCAGCAGAGGACTCCGGGGCTACACCTTC

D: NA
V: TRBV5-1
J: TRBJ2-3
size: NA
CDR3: CASSEGSTDTQYF
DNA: TGCGCCAGCAGCGAGGGGAGCACAGATACGCAGTATTTT

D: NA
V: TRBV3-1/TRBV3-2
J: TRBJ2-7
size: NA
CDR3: CASSLNLGEQYF
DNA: TGTGCCAGCAGCCTAAATCTCGGCGAGCAGTACTTC

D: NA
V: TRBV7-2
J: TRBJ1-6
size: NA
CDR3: CASSPTIGSPLHF
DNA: TGTGCCAGCAGCCCCACGATTGGATCACCCCTCCACTTT

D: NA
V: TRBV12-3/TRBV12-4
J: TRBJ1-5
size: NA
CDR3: CASTTLGNQPQHF
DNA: TGTGCCAGCACCACACTGGGGAATCAGCCCCAGCATTTT

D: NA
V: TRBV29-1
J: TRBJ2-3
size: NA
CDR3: CSVGPRGTDTQYF
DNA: TGCAGCGTTGGGCCCAGAGGCACAGATACGCAGTATTTT

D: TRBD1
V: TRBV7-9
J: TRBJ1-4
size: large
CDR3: CASSPRTGQEGEKLFF
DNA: TGTGCCAGCAGCCCCCGAACGGGACAGGAGGGAGAAAAACTGTTTTTT

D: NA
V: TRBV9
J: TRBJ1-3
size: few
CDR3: CASSVTGYRSGNTIYF
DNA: TGTGCCAGCAGCGTTACAGGGTACCGCTCTGGAAACACCATATATTTT